The next 10 T cell receptor beta chains were all read from a single sample in a study of shared clonotypes between healthy human individuals. Assay used: immunoSEQ multiplex PCR; TCRdb lists only in-frame clones, some missing. Among about 2.4 million clones, under 95% were seen once, and the ten largest hold about 0.38%. The sample taken for sequencing was naive CD4+ T cells from PBMCs. Subset denoted: CD45RA+ positively selected. The origin of the receptors is a man between 18 and 35 years old in good health. Some clones in this sample may be carry-over from other donors' samples.

The V and J genes are TRBV27 and TRBJ2-3, with D perhaps TRBD1 (6 bases). Germline V CDR1 and CDR2: MNHEY, SMNVEV (reference sequence). V dropped 5 bases and J dropped 2 bases, with 14 bases sitting between them. This CDR3 is built from 15 residues. The DNA for the CDR3 is TGTGCCAGCAGTGCAGGACAGCGTTACACAGATACGCAGTATTTT. The encoded protein is CASSAGQRYTDTQYF.

The V and J genes are TRBV6-6 and TRBJ2-7; maybe TRBD1 (6 bases). V lost 1 base and J 4 bases, leaving 11 bases between the germline ends. CDR3 length equals 14 residues. Germline V CDR1 and CDR2: MNHNY, SVGAGI (reference sequence). CDR3 in DNA: TGTGCCAGCAGTTACTTAGGGGGTTGGTACGAGCAGTACTTC. This encodes CASSYLGGWYEQYF.

V usage is TRBV28 and J usage is TRBJ1-5; D ambiguous. This CDR3 spans 15 amino acids. V was trimmed by 1 base and J by 0 bases, leaving 7 bases between them. CDR1 is MDHEN, CDR2 SYDVKM, per germline. The CDR3 nucleotides read TGTGCCAGCAGTTTATACGTTACTAGCAATCAGCCCCAGCATTTT. It encodes CASSLYVTSNQPQHF.

This chain connects TRBV28 to TRBJ1-6, with a weak D call TRBD1 (5 bases). The V gene lost 7 bases and the J gene lost 18 bases, with 22 bases spanning the gap. The CDR3 runs 13 residues. CDR1 is MDHEN and CDR2 is SYDVKM in the germline V gene. CDR3: CASKAPGTSLYHF. The CDR3 coding sequence is TGTGCCAGCAAGGCTCCCGGGACCTCTCTGTACCACTTT.

V and J are TRBV6-6 and TRBJ1-4; D is ambiguous. Germline V gene lookup returns CDR1 MNHNY and CDR2 SVGAGI (reference sequence). This CDR3 has 14 amino acids. The ends were cut back, 4 bases at V and 0 bases at J, with 6 bases in the middle. This CDR3 is CASSFGTTNEKLFF. CDR3 DNA: TGTGCCAGCAGTTTTGGAACAACTAATGAAAAACTGTTTTTT.

V is TRBV5-4 and J is TRBJ2-4; weak D call: TRBD2 (5 bases). V was clipped by 0 bases and J by 4 bases, with 8 bases between them. The CDR3 extends over 14 amino acids. Germline values: CDR1 SGHNT, CDR2 YYREEE (reference sequence). For the CDR3, the DNA is TGTGCCAGCAGCTTGGCGGGATCAAAAAACATTCAGTACTTC. Amino acids: CASSLAGSKNIQYF.

V gene TRBV2 combines with J gene TRBJ1-2, with 9 bases that match TRBD1. CDR3 length: 13 residues. The J segment lost 3 bases and the V segment lost 9 bases, leaving 5 bases of the junction unmatched. Per germline, CDR1 SNHLY and CDR2 FYNNEI. This chain's CDR3 is CARDRGSDYGYTF. CDR3 coding DNA: TGTGCCAGAGACAGGGGGTCTGACTATGGCTACACCTTC.

The chain has TRBV28 and TRBJ1-2; no definite D call. CDR1 and CDR2 (germline): MDHEN, SYDVKM. There are 16 residues in the CDR3. V was cut by 3 bases and J by 5 bases, with 19 bases left in between. The CDR3 loop reads CASSFRGGEGFYGYTF. CDR3 nucleotides: TGTGCCAGCAGTTTTCGGGGAGGAGAGGGCTTTTATGGCTACACCTTC.

The chain couples TRBV19 to TRBJ2-3; D ambiguous. The CDR3 runs 10 residues. Per germline, CDR1 LNHDA and CDR2 SQIVND (reference sequence). Trimming took 6 bases from V and 3 from J, leaving 1 base between them. The DNA for the CDR3 is TGTGCCAGTAGAACAGATACGCAGTATTTT. It specifies CASRTDTQYF.

The chain uses TRBV6-1 and TRBJ1-1; perhaps TRBD1 as D (6 bases). Trimming removed 6 bases from V and 5 bases from J, with 19 bases in between. The V gene's germline CDR1 is MNHNS and CDR2 SASEGT. The CDR3 has 15 residues. The CDR3 spells CASRILGGLGTEAFF. CDR3 sequence (DNA): TGTGCCAGCAGAATTCTCGGGGGGCTTGGGACTGAAGCTTTCTTT.